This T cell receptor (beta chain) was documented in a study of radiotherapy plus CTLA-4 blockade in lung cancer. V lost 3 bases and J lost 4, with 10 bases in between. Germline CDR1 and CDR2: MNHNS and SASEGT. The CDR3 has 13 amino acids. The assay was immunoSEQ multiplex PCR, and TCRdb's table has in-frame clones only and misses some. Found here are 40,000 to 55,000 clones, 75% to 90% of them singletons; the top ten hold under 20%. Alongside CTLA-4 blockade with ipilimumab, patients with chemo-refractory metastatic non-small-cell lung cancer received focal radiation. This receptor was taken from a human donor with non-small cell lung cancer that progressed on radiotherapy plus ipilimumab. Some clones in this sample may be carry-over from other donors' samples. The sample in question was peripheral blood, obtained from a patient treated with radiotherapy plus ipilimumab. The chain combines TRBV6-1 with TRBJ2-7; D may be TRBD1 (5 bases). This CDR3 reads CASSDWTLYEQYF. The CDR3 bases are TGTGCCAGCAGTGATTGGACACTATACGAGCAGTACTTC.